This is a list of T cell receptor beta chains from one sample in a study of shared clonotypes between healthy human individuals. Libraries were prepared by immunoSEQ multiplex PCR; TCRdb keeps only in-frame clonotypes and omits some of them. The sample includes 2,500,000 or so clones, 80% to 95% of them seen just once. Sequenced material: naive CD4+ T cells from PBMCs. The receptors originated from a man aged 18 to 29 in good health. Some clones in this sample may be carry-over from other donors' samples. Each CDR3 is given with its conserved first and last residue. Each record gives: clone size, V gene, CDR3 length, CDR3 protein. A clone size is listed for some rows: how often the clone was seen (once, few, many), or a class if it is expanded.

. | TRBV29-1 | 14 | CSVVPQGAWETQYF
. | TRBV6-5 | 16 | CASSYRYGGGRNEQFF
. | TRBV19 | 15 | CASSIRRSSGNTIYF
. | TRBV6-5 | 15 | CASSPRTGWNQPQHF
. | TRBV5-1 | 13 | CASQTTENTEAFF
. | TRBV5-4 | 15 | CASSSPGQGYTEAFF
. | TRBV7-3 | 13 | CASSPDRNYGYTF
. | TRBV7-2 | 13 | CASSLDEGNPQHF
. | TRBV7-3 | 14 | CASSATRTSEEQYF
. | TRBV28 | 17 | CASSLTRAWGGNQPQHF
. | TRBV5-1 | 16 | CASSPTGTQGAYEQYF
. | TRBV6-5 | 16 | CASSYLPGQSSYEQYF
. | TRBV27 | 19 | CASSPSGQGMVGIFYEQYF
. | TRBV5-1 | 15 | CASSLEAEGADTQYF
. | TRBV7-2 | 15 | CASSPGGGGSYEQYF
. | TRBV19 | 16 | CASSSIGGTADTEAFF
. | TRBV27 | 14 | CASRSTGGDTEAFF
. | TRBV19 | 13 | CASSIGWDNEQFF
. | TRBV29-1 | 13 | CSALGGWDQPQHF
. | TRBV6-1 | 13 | CASSQGGQNEQFF
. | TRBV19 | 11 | CASSLGQTQYF
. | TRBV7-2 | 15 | CASSADRGGFHEQYF
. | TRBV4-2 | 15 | CASSLRDRANTEAFF
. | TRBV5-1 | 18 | CASSSAPGTGVDTDTQYF
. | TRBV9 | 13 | CASSDETAAGQYF
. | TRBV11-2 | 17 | CASSFPPRGANTGELFF
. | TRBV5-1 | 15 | CASSLGQIDKNIQYF
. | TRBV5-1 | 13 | CASSLGLREPAFF
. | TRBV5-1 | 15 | CASSSFSGAEETQYF
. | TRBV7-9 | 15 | CASSWRQDPSSPLHF
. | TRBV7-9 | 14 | CASSLWTAADEQFF
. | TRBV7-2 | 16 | CASRLTSGPNTGELFF
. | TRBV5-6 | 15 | CASSPLFAGANVLTF
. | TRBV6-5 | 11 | CASGSYNEQFF
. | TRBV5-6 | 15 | CASSPRGQSTDTQYF
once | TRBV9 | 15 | CASSVAGDSPYEQYF
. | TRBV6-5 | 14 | CASSFQGGAETQYF
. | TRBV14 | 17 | CASSQDLLASLTDTQYF
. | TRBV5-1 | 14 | CASTLRAGNYEQYF
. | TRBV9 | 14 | CASSVGQLGTEAFF
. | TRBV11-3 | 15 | CASSRGEQANEKLFF
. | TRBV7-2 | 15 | CASSSGQGAAGELFF
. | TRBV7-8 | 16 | CASSLRAEGAWNIQYF
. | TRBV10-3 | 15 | CAISVLAGAGDTQYF
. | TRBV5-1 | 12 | CASSLAKGEQFF
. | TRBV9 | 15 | CASSVVGAGYNEQFF